This T cell receptor beta chain derives from a study of T cell clones after liver transplantation. CDR3 length: 13 amino acids. The germline V gene has CDR1 SQVTM and CDR2 ANQGSEA. V shed 5 bases and J shed 0 bases, with 8 bases lying between them. Profiled with immunoSEQ multiplex PCR; TCRdb holds only in-frame clones, not every one. This sample has tens of thousands of clones; around four fifths occur once, and the top ten carry approximately 0.47%. The material sequenced was CD4+ T cells from blood, taken 45 to 46 months after liver transplant. The gene calls are TRBV29-1 and TRBJ2-1, with D perhaps TRBD1 (6 bases). The sequence came from a human patient who received a liver transplant. Some T cells may be the graft donor's. The CDR3 region is CSVLDSSYNEQFF. The DNA for the CDR3 is TGCAGCGTTTTGGACAGCTCCTACAATGAGCAGTTCTTC.